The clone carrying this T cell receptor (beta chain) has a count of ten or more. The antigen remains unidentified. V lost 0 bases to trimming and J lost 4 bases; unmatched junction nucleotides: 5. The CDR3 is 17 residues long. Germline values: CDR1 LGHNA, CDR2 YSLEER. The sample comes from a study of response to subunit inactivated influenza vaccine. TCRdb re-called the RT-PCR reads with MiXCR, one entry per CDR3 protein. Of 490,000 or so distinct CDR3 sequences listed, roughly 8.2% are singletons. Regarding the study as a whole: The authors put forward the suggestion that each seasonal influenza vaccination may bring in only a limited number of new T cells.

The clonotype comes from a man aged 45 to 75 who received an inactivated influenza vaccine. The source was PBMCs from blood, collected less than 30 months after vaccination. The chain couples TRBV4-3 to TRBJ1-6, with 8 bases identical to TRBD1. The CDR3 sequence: CASSQDQGARYNSPLHF. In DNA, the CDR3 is TGCGCCAGCAGCCAAGATCAGGGGGCTCGATATAATTCACCCCTCCACTTT.